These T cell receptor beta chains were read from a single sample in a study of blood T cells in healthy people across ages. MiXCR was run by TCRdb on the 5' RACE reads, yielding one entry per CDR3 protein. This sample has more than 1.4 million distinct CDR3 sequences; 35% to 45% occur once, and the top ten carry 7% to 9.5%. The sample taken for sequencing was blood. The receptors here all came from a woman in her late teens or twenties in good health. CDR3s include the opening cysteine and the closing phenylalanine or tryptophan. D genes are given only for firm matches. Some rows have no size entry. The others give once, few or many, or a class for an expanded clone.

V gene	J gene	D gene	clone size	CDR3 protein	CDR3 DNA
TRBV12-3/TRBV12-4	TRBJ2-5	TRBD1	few	CASTTYGTGTGYETQYF	TGTGCCAGCACAACCTATGGCACCGGGACAGGGTACGAGACCCAGTACTTC
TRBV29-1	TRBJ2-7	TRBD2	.	CSAGGVSSFCEQYF	TGCAGCGCTGGGGGGGTATCCTCCTTCTGCGAGCAGTACTTC
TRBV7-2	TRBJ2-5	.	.	CASSLEWLRETQYF	TGTGCCAGCAGCTTAGAGTGGCTAAGGGAGACCCAGTACTTC
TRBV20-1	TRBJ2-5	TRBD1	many	CSARDGGQGWETQYF	TGCAGTGCTAGAGATGGCGGACAGGGGTGGGAGACCCAGTACTTC
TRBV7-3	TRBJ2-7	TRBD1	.	CATRIETGGYEQYF	TGTGCCACACGAATAGAGACAGGGGGATACGAGCAGTACTTC
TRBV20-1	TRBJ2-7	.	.	CSASIKGDPRPYEQYF	TGCAGTGCTAGCATCAAAGGGGACCCTCGACCCTACGAGCAGTACTTC
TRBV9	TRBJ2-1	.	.	CASSPLPTNDEQFF	TGTGCCAGCAGCCCCCTACCGACCAACGATGAGCAGTTCTTC
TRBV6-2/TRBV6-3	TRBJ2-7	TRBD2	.	CACLPGLAAYEQYF	TGTGCCTGCCTGCCGGGACTAGCAGCCTACGAGCAGTACTTC
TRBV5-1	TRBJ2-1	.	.	CASSFQGGDNEQFF	TGCGCCAGCAGCTTTCAAGGGGGAGATAATGAGCAGTTCTTC
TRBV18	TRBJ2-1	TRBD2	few	CASSPVSAPTSGANEQFF	TGTGCCAGCTCACCCGTATCTGCCCCGACTAGCGGGGCCAATGAGCAGTTCTTC
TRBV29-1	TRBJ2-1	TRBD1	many	CSVERDSYNNEQFF	TGCAGCGTTGAACGGGACAGCTACAACAATGAGCAGTTCTTC
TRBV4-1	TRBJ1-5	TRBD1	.	CTSSQTGGNQPQHF	TGCACCAGCAGCCAGACAGGGGGAAATCAGCCCCAGCATTTT
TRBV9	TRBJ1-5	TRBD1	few	CASSVAGTGPQPQHF	TGTGCCAGCAGCGTAGCTGGGACAGGGCCTCAGCCCCAGCATTTT
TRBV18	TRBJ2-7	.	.	CASSPSVYYEQYF	TGTGCCAGCTCACCGTCCGTTTACTACGAGCAGTACTTC
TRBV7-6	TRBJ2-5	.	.	CASSPPMETQYF	TGTGCCAGCAGCCCGCCAATGGAGACCCAGTACTTC
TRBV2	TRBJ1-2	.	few	CASTNWGNGYTF	TGTGCCAGCACCAATTGGGGGAATGGCTACACCTTC
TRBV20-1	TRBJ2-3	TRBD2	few	CSAQPGGGTDTQYF	TGCAGTGCCCAACCGGGAGGGGGCACAGATACGCAGTATTTT